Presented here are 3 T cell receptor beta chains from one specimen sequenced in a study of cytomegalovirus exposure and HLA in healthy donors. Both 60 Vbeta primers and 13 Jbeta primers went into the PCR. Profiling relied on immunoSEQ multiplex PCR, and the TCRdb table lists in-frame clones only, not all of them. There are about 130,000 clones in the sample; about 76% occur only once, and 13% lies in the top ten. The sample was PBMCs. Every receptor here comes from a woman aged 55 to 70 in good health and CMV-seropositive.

The CDR3: CASSLGRGLLSAYEQYF. CDR3 in DNA: TGTGCCAGCAGCTTAGGGCGGGGACTTCTCTCCGCCTACGAGCAGTACTTC. J is TRBJ2-7 and V is TRBV7-9; a possible D gene is TRBD2 (6 bases). From germline, CDR1 is SEHNR and CDR2 FQNEAQ (reference sequence). This CDR3 has 17 residues. Between the trimmed V and J ends, which lost 1 base and 2 bases, there was a span of 18 bases.

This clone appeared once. The CDR3 is CASSEYTGVGYTF. The CDR3 region has the DNA TGTGCCAGCAGTGAATATACAGGGGTTGGCTACACCTTC. The rearrangement links TRBV25-1 to TRBJ1-2, with 7 bases matching TRBD1. The ends lost 0 bases at V and 7 bases at J; junction bases unmatched: 2. From germline, CDR1 is MGHDK and CDR2 SYGVNS. The CDR3 totals 13 residues.

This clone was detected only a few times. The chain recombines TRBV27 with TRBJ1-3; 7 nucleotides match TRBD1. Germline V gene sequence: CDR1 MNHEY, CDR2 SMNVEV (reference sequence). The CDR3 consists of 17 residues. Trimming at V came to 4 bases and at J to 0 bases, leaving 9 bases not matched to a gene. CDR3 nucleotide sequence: TGTGCCAGCAGTTCCAATTACAGGGGTGCCTCTGGAAACACCATATATTTT. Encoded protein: CASSSNYRGASGNTIYF.